This note documents a single TCR beta chain sequence. In the original processing: Amplifying reference gene primers gave estimates of nucleated cell counts. Method: immunoSEQ multiplex PCR; TCRdb's copy keeps in-frame clones and lacks some. The D gene and trimming were derived from the DNA, and the V and J assignments and clone size from that table. The sample has roughly 250,000 clones; around nine tenths are singletons. The CDR3 consists of 15 residues. V lost 1 base to trimming and J lost 2 bases; unmatched junction nucleotides: 4. Germline values: CDR1 MNHEY, CDR2 SMNVEV (reference sequence). The data are from a study of blood T cell repertoires in COVID-19. Across the study: COVID-19 samples from acute and convalescent phases originated in the United States, Italy and Spain. T cells, B-cell-depleted T cells, or PBMCs provided the cDNA or gDNA that served as material.

The material sequenced was peripheral blood. The rearrangement uses TRBV27 and TRBJ1-1, with 7 bases identical to TRBD1. The TCR sequence derives from a woman aged 40 to 55 who had recovered from COVID-19. CDR3 residues: CASSLWDSPNTEAFF. The CDR3 bases are TGTGCCAGCAGTTTATGGGACAGCCCAAACACTGAAGCTTTCTTT.